These 3 T cell receptor beta chains came from one sample sequenced in a study of tumor-infiltrating lymphocytes in primary liver carcinoma. cDNA specific to TCR beta was made from around 450 ng of total RNA, with a constant-region primer employed for priming. Three-round nested multiplex PCR performed with slightly modified ARM-PCR produced the TCR beta libraries. The first two PCR rounds used TRBV1-TRBV30 forward primers with a C-beta reverse primer, about 10 cycles each. MiXCR was run by TCRdb on the multiplex PCR reads, yielding one entry per CDR3 protein. This table has some 30,000 distinct CDR3 sequences, over 65% appearing once. RNA and DNA were co-extracted from about 20-30 mg of unsorted bulk tissue. What was sequenced was liver tumor tissue from sampling region 5. The subset: tumor region T5, tumor centre. These receptor sequences come from a middle-aged man with primary liver carcinoma and hepatitis B virus infection.

The rearrangement joins TRBV5-6 to TRBJ2-1, with D uncertain. Per germline, CDR1 SGHDT and CDR2 YYEEEE. The CDR3 is made up of 16 amino acids. Trimming stripped 0 bases from V and 8 bases from J, with 18 bases between. CDR3 loop: CASSLVSAQKADEQFF. As DNA, the CDR3 is TGTGCCAGCAGCTTGGTATCAGCCCAAAAAGCCGATGAGCAGTTCTTC.

The V and J genes are TRBV4-2 and TRBJ2-3; 10 bases are shared with TRBD2. Germline CDR1 and CDR2: LGHNA and YNFKEQ. J was trimmed by 3 bases and V by 8 bases; bases with no gene match: 17. The CDR3 is 18 residues long. The CDR3 loop reads CASDQVALLAGATDTQYF. The DNA of the CDR3 is TGTGCCAGCGACCAAGTGGCGCTTCTAGCGGGAGCAACAGATACGCAGTATTTT.

Regarding this clonotype: The junction departs from germline at one end; a sequencing error may be responsible. V is TRBV10-3 and J is TRBJ1-2; D is uncertain. The length of the CDR3 is 11 residues. Germline V gene lookup returns CDR1 ENHRY and CDR2 SYGVKD. This CDR3 is CTIHLGEGYTF. DNA of the CDR3: TGTACCATCCATCTTGGGGAGGGCTACACCTTC.